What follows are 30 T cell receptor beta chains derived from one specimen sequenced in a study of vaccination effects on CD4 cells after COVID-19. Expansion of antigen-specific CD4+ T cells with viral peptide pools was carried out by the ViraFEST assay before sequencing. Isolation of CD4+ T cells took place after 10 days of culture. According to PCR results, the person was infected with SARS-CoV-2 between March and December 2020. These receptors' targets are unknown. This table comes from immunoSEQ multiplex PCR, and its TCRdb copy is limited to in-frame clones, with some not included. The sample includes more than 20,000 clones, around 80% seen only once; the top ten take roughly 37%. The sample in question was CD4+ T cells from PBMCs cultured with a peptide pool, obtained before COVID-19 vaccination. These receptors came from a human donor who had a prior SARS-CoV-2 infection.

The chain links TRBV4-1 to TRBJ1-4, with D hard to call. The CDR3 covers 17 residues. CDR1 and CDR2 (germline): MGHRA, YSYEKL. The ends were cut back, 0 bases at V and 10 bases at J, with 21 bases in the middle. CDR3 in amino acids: CASSQDRAGQTVAKLFF. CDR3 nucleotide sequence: TGCGCCAGCAGCCAAGATCGGGCAGGCCAGACGGTTGCAAAACTGTTTTTT.

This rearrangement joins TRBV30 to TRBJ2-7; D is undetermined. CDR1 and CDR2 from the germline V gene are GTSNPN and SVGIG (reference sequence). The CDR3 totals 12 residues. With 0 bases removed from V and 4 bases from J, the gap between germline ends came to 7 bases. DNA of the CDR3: TGTGCCTGGAGTGTAAACGGGTACGAGCAGTACTTC. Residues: CAWSVNGYEQYF.

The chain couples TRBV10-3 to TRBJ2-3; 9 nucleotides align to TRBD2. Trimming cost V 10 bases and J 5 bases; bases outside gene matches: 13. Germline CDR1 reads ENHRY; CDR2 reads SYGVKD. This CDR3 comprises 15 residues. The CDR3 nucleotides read TGTGCCACCACAGGAGCGGGGGGCCCTAGAGATACGCAGTATTTT. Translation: CATTGAGGPRDTQYF.

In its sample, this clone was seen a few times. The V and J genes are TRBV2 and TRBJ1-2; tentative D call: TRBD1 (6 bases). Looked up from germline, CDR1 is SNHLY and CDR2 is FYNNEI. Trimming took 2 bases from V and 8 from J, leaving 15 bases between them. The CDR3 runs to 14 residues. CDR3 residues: CASSESRGGLGYTF. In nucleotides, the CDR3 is TGTGCCAGCAGTGAATCGCGGGGGGGCTTGGGCTACACCTTC.

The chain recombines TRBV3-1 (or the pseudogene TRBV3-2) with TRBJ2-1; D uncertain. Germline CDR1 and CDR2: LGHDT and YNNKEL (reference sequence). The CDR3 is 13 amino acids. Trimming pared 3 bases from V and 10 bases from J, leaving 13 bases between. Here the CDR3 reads CASSQFSPGEQFF. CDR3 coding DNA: TGTGCCAGCAGCCAGTTTTCCCCCGGGGAGCAGTTCTTC.

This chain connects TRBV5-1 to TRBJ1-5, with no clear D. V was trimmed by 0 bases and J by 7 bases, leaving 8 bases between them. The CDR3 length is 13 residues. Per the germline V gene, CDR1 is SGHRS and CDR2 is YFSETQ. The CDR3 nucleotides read TGCGCCAGCAGCTTGGTCCCTGCCCAGCCCCAGCATTTT. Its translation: CASSLVPAQPQHF. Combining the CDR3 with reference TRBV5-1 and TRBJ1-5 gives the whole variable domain KAGVTQTPRYLIKTRGQQVTLSCSPISGHRSVSWYQQTPGQGLQFLFEYFSETQRNKGNFPGRFSGRQFSNSRSEMNVSTLELGDSALYLCASSLVPAQPQHFGDGTRLSIL.

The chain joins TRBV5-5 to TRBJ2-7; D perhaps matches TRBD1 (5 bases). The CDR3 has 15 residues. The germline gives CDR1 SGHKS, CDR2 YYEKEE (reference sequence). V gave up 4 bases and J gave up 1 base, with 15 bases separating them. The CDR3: CASSPARVLSYEQYF. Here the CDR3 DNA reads TGTGCCAGCAGCCCCGCCAGGGTGTTGTCCTACGAGCAGTACTTC.

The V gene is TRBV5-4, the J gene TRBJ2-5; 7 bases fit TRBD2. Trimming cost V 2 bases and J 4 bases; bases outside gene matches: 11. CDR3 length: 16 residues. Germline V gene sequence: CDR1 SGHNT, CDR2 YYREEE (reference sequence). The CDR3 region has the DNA TGTGCCAGCAGCTTATCGGGCGGGAGCGGAGGAGAGACCCAGTACTTC. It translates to CASSLSGGSGGETQYF.

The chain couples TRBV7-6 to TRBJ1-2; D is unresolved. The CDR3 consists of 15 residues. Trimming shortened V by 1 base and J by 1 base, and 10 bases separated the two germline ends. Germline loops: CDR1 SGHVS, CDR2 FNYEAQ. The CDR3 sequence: CASSLGTTGNYGYTF. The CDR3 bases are TGTGCCAGCAGCTTAGGAACGACGGGTAACTATGGCTACACCTTC.

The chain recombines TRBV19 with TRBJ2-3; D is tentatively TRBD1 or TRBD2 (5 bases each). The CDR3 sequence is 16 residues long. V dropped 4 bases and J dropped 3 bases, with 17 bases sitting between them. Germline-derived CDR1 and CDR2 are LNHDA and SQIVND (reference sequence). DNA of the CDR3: TGTGCCAGTAGTAGAGGGACGGCACGAGTAACAGATACGCAGTATTTT. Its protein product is CASSRGTARVTDTQYF.

The CDR3: CATSGQGTDTQYF. CDR3 nucleotides: TGTGCCACCAGTGGACAGGGCACAGATACGCAGTATTTT. The rearrangement uses TRBV24-1 and TRBJ2-3; a possible D gene is TRBD1 (6 bases). The CDR3 extends over 13 amino acids. V lost 5 bases and J 1 base, leaving 6 bases between the germline ends. Germline V gene lookup returns CDR1 KGHDR and CDR2 SFDVKD.

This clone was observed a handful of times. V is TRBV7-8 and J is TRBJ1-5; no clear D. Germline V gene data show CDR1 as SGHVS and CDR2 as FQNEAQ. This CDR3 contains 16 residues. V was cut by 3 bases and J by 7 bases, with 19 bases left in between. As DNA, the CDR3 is TGTGCCAGCAGCTTTGGTGGGCGGTTCGATAGCCAGCCCCAGCATTTT. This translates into CASSFGGRFDSQPQHF. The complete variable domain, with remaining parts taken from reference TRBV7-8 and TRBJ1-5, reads GAGVSQSPRYKVAKRGQDVALRCDPISGHVSLFWYQQALGQGPEFLTYFQNEAQLDKSGLPSDRFFAERPEGSVSTLKIQRTQQEDSAVYLCASSFGGRFDSQPQHFGDGTRLSIL.

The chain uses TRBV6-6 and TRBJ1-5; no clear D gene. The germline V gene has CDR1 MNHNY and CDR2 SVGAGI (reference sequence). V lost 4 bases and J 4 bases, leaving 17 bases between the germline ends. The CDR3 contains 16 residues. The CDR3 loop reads CASSSFRSGPNQPQHF. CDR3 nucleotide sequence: TGTGCCAGCAGTTCCTTTAGGTCAGGTCCTAATCAGCCCCAGCATTTT.

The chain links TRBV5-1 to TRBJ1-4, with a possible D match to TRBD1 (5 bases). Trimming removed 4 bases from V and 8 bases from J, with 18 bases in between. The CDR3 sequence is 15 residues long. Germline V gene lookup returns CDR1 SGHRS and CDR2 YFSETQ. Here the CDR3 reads CASSRWGVSEEKLFF. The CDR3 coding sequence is TGCGCCAGCAGCCGGTGGGGGGTGAGTGAGGAAAAACTGTTTTTT.

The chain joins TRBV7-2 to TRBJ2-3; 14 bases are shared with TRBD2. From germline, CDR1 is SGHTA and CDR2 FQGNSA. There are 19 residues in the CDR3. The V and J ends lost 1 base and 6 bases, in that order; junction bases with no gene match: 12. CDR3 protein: CASSLGGTSGSILTDTQYF. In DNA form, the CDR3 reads TGTGCCAGCAGCTTAGGAGGGACTAGCGGGAGTATTTTGACGGATACGCAGTATTTT.

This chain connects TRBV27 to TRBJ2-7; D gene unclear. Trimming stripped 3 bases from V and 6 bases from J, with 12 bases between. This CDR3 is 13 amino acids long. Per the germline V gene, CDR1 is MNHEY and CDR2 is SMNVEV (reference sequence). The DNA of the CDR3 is TGTGCCAGCAGTTTGACCAAGTCCCGCGAGCAGTACTTC. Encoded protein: CASSLTKSREQYF.

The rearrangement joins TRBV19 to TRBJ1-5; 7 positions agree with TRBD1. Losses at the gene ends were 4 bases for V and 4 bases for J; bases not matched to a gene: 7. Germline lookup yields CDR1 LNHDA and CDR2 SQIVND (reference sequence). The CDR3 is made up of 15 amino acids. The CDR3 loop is CASSRTGQPNQPQHF. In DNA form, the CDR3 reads TGTGCCAGTAGTAGAACGGGACAGCCTAATCAGCCCCAGCATTTT.

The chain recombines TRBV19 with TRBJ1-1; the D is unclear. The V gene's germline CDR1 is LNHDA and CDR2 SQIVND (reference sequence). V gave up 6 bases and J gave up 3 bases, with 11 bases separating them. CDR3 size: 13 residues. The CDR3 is CASSERAYTEAFF. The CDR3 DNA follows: TGTGCCAGTAGCGAGCGGGCGTACACTGAAGCTTTCTTT.

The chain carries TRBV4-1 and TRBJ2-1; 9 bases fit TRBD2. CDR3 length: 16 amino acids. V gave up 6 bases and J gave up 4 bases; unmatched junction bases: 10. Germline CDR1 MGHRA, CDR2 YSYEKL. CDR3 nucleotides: TGCGCCAGCAGATCCTATTCAGGACTAGCGTACAATGAGCAGTTCTTC. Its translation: CASRSYSGLAYNEQFF.

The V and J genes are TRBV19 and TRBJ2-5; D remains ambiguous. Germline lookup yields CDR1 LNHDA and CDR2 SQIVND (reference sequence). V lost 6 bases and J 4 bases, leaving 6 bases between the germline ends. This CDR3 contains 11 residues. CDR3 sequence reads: CASSRGETQYF. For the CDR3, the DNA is TGTGCCAGTAGCCGAGGAGAGACCCAGTACTTC.

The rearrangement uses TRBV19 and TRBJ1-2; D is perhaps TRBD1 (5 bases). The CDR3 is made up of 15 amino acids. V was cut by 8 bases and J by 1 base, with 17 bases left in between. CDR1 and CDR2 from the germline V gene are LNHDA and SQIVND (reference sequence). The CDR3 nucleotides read TGTGCCAGTTGCCCACAGGCGATCCTTAACTATGGCTACACCTTC. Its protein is CASCPQAILNYGYTF.

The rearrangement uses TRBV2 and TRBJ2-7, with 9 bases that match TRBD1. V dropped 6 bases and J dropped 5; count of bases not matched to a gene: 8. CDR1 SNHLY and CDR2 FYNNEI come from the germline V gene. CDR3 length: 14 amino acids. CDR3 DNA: TGTGCCAGCAGGGCCACAGGGGGCGTCGACGAGCAGTACTTC. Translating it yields CASRATGGVDEQYF.

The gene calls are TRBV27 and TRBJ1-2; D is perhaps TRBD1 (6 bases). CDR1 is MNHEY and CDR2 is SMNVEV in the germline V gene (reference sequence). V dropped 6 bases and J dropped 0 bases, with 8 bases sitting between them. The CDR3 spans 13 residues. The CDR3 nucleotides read TGTGCCAGCAGCTACAGGGCTAACTATGGCTACACCTTC. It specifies CASSYRANYGYTF.

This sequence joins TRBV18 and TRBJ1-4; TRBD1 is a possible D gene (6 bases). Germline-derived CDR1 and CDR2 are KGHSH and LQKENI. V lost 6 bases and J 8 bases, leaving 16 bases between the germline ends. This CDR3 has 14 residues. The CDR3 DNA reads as TGTGCCAGCTCCCCCTGGGACAAAGGGGAAAAACTGTTTTTT. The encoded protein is CASSPWDKGEKLFF.

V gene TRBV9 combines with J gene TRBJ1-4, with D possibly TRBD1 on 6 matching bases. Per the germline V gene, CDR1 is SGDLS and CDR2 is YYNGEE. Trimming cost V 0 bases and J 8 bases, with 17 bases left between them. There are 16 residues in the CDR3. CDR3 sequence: CASSVGTAAKGEKLFF. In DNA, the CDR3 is TGTGCCAGCAGCGTAGGGACAGCCGCGAAGGGGGAAAAACTGTTTTTT.

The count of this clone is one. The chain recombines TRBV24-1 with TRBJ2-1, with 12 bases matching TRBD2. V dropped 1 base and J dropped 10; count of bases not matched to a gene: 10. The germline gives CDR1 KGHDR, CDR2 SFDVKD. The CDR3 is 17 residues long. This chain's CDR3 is CATSDFRLAGDYAEQFF. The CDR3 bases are TGTGCCACCAGTGATTTTCGACTAGCGGGAGATTATGCGGAGCAGTTCTTC.

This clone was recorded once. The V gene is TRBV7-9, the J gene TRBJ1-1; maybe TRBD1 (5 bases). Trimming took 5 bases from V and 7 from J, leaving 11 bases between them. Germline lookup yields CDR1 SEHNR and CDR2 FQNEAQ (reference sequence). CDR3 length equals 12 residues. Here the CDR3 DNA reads TGTGCCAGCAGCCCCGGGGGGGGTGAAGCTTTCTTT. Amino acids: CASSPGGGEAFF.

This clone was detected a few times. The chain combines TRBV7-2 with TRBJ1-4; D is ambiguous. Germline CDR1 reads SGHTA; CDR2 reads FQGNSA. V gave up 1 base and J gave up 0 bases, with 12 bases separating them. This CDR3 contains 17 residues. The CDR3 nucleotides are TGTGCCAGCAGCTTAGATGTAGGGAGGGCAACTAATGAAAAACTGTTTTTT. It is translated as CASSLDVGRATNEKLFF.

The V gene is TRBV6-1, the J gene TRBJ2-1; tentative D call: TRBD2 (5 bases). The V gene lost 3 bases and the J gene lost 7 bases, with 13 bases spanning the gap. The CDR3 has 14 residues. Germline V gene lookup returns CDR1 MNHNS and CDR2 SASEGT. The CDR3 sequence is CASSEAGPGNEQFF. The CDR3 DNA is TGTGCCAGCAGTGAGGCGGGTCCGGGAAATGAGCAGTTCTTC.

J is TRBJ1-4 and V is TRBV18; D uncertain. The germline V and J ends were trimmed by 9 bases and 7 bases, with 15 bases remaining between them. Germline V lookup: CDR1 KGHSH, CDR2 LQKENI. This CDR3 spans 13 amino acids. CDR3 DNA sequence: TGTGCCAGTTCAAGGGCTTTGGGTGAAAAACTGTTTTTT. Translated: CASSRALGEKLFF.